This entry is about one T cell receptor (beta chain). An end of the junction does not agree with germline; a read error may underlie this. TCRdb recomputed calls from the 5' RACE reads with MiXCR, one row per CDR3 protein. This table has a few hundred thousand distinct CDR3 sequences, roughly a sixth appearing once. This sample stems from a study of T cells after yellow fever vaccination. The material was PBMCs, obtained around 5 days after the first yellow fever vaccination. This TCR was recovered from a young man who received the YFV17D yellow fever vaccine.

DNA for the CDR3: TGTGCCAGCAGCTCAGCATCCACCGGGGAGCAGTTTTTT. It is translated as CASSSASTGEQFF. The genes are TRBV7-2 and TRBJ2-2; D may be TRBD2 (5 bases). CDR1 and CDR2 from the germline V gene are SGHTA and FQGNSA. The CDR3 length is 13 residues.